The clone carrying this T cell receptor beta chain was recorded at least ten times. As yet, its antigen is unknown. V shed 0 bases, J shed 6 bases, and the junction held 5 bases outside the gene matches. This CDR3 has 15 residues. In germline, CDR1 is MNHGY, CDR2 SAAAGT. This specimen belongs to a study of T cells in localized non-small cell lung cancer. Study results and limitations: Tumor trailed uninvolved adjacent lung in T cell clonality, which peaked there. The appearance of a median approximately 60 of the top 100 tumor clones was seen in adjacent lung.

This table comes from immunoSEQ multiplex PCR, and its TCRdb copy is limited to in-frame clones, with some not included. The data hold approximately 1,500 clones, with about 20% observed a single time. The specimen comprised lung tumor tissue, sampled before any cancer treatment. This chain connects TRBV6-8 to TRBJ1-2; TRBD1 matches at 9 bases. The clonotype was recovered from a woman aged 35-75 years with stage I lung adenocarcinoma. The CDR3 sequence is CASSYSFGQGNGYTF. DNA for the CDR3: TGTGCCAGCAGTTACTCTTTTGGACAGGGGAATGGCTACACCTTC.